The 18 T cell receptor beta chains presented below share a single source sample, sequenced in a study of siplizumab effects on memory and regulatory T cells. The data were produced by immunoSEQ multiplex PCR, yet TCRdb's version contains in-frame clones alone and is incomplete. This table holds more than 85,000 clones, over 80% found once. Sequencing used CD4+ T cells sorted from blood. Every receptor here comes from a human donor in good health.

The rearrangement uses TRBV28 and TRBJ2-7; D is undetermined. From germline, CDR1 is MDHEN and CDR2 SYDVKM. This CDR3 is 12 amino acids long. Trimming removed 6 bases from V and 3 bases from J, with 9 bases in between. CDR3 region: CASRSTFYEQYF. The DNA for the CDR3 is TGTGCCAGCAGGTCGACTTTCTACGAGCAGTACTTC.

V is TRBV5-1 and J is TRBJ2-7; 8 nucleotides align to TRBD2. Trimming took 4 bases from V and 7 from J; bases not matched to a gene: 10. The CDR3 sequence is 14 residues long. CDR1 and CDR2 (germline): SGHRS, YFSETQ. In DNA form, the CDR3 reads TGCGCCAGCAGCGACCTAGGACTAGCTCGGGAGCAGTACTTC. It specifies CASSDLGLAREQYF.

In this sample, this clone turned up once. The chain carries TRBV4-2 and TRBJ2-5; 7 bases fit TRBD2. The germline V gene has CDR1 LGHNA and CDR2 YNFKEQ. The CDR3 sequence is 16 residues long. V trimming: 4 bases; J trimming: 1 base; junction bases outside the gene matches: 9. The CDR3 DNA is TGTGCCAGCAGCCCGACGACTAGCTTCGGCCAAGAGACCCAGTACTTC. It yields the protein CASSPTTSFGQETQYF.

A remark on this clone: Compared with germline, one end of the junction differs, possibly owing to a read error. J is TRBJ2-1 and V is TRBV5-1; 11 positions match TRBD2. The CDR3 has 15 residues. The germline V gene has CDR1 SGHRS and CDR2 YFSETQ. This chain's CDR3 is CASTVAGGQYNEQLF. For the CDR3, the DNA is TGCGCCAGCACGGTAGCGGGAGGGCAATACAATGAGCAGCTCTTC.

The chain is built from TRBV4-3 and TRBJ1-4, with 9 positions matching TRBD1. Germline V gene data show CDR1 as LGHNA and CDR2 as YSLEER. The CDR3 consists of 16 residues. Losses at the gene ends were 1 base for V and 7 bases for J; bases not matched to a gene: 7. CDR3 sequence: CASSQGSTGGGEKLFF. In DNA, the CDR3 is TGCGCCAGCAGCCAAGGTTCGACAGGGGGAGGTGAAAAACTGTTTTTT.

The rearrangement links TRBV7-9 to TRBJ2-7; 9 bases map to TRBD2. Trimming removed 0 bases from V and 2 bases from J; junction bases left unmatched: 2. This CDR3 is built from 15 residues. Germline lookup yields CDR1 SEHNR and CDR2 FQNEAQ (reference sequence). CDR3 loop: CASSLAGTSTYEQYF. The CDR3 DNA follows: TGTGCCAGCAGCTTAGCCGGGACTAGCACCTACGAGCAGTACTTC.

The V call is TRBV28, the J call TRBJ2-5; the match to TRBD1 covers 8 bases. J was trimmed by 2 bases and V by 7 bases; bases with no gene match: 12. CDR3 size: 16 residues. Germline CDR1 reads MDHEN; CDR2 reads SYDVKM. For the CDR3, the DNA is TGTGCCAGCATGGCAGGGGGCCGGGGTCGGCAAGAGACCCAGTACTTC. It codes for CASMAGGRGRQETQYF.

The J gene is TRBJ1-3, the V gene TRBV5-1, with a possible D match to TRBD1 (5 bases). Trimming took off 2 bases at V and 0 bases at J, with 15 bases between the two ends. From germline, CDR1 is SGHRS and CDR2 YFSETQ. This CDR3 region has 17 residues. The CDR3 nucleotides read TGCGCCAGCAGCTTACAGGTATTAGGTGGCTCTGGAAACACCATATATTTT. It codes for CASSLQVLGGSGNTIYF.

The V and J genes are TRBV7-8 and TRBJ2-7; TRBD2 aligns across 15 bases. Germline loops: CDR1 SGHVS, CDR2 FQNEAQ. The CDR3 is 18 residues long. V lost 5 bases and J lost 4; bases outside the gene matches: 12. CDR3 in amino acids: CASSKGLAGGGGNYEQYF. The CDR3 DNA reads as TGTGCCAGCAGCAAGGGACTAGCGGGAGGAGGTGGCAATTACGAGCAGTACTTC.

The V gene is TRBV6-1, the J gene TRBJ1-5; 10 bases are shared with TRBD1. CDR1 and CDR2 from the germline V gene are MNHNS and SASEGT. The V and J ends lost 7 bases and 4 bases, in that order; junction bases with no gene match: 4. The CDR3 is made up of 14 amino acids. CDR3 residues: CASTGQGRNQPQHF. Written as DNA, the CDR3 is TGTGCCAGCACGGGACAGGGGAGGAATCAGCCCCAGCATTTT.

The V gene is TRBV10-3, the J gene TRBJ2-2; D may be TRBD1 (6 bases). The V gene lost 7 bases and the J gene lost 0 bases, with 9 bases spanning the gap. Per germline, CDR1 ENHRY and CDR2 SYGVKD. There are 14 residues in the CDR3. The CDR3 region is CAIKDRTNTGELFF. The CDR3 DNA sequence: TGTGCCATCAAAGACAGGACGAACACCGGGGAGCTGTTTTTT.

The V call is TRBV7-2, the J call TRBJ2-3; no definite D call. The V end lost 1 base, the J end lost 5 bases, and 4 bases lay between the germline ends. CDR1 and CDR2 (germline): SGHTA, FQGNSA. CDR3 length equals 12 residues. This CDR3 reads CASSLVKDTQYF. The CDR3 DNA is TGTGCCAGCAGCTTAGTTAAAGATACGCAGTATTTT.

The chain uses TRBV7-9 and TRBJ1-2; 7 bases align to TRBD1. CDR3 length equals 13 residues. The V gene's germline CDR1 is SEHNR and CDR2 FQNEAQ (reference sequence). J lost 7 bases, V lost 3 bases, and 5 bases had no gene match. Here the CDR3 reads CASSLAGGTGYTF. The DNA of the CDR3 is TGTGCCAGCAGCTTGGCAGGGGGGACTGGCTACACCTTC.

The gene calls are TRBV11-3 and TRBJ1-2, with TRBD1 matching over 9 bases. CDR1 SGHNT and CDR2 YENEEA come from the germline V gene. The trim removed 1 base at V and 4 bases at J, leaving 10 bases unmatched. The CDR3 length is 17 residues. The chain's CDR3 is CASSLATSGTGLYGYTF. CDR3 in DNA: TGTGCCAGCAGCTTAGCCACGTCCGGGACAGGGCTCTATGGCTACACCTTC.

The gene calls are TRBV30 and TRBJ1-2; tentative D call: TRBD1 (5 bases). The germline gives CDR1 GTSNPN, CDR2 SVGIG (reference sequence). The CDR3 is made up of 13 amino acids. V dropped 1 base and J dropped 8 bases, with 14 bases sitting between them. This CDR3 is CAWSESRGFGYTF. DNA of the CDR3: TGTGCCTGGAGTGAATCCCGGGGCTTCGGCTACACCTTC.

The rearrangement uses TRBV7-2 and TRBJ2-3; 7 bases line up with TRBD1. This CDR3 comprises 15 residues. Germline CDR1 SGHTA, CDR2 FQGNSA. V shed 2 bases, J shed 2 bases, and the junction held 4 bases outside the gene matches. CDR3: CASSLRGQTTDTQYF. In nucleotides, the CDR3 is TGTGCCAGCAGCTTAAGGGGGCAGACCACAGATACGCAGTATTTT.

The chain combines TRBV27 with TRBJ2-7; TRBD2 is a possible D gene (5 bases). Germline loops: CDR1 MNHEY, CDR2 SMNVEV (reference sequence). V shed 1 base and J shed 5 bases, with 9 bases lying between them. The length of the CDR3 is 13 residues. The CDR3 DNA follows: TGTGCCAGCAGTTTATTTCGGGGTAACGAGCAGTACTTC. Its translation: CASSLFRGNEQYF.

The J gene is TRBJ1-2, the V gene TRBV4-2, with no clear D. Trimming left V 0 bases short and J 4 bases short, with 3 bases between. The CDR3 is 12 residues long. Germline CDR1 reads LGHNA; CDR2 reads YNFKEQ. The CDR3 here is CASSQEGYGYTF. CDR3 DNA: TGTGCCAGCAGCCAAGAGGGCTATGGCTACACCTTC.